Below are 5 T cell receptor beta chains sequenced from a single sample in a study of shared clonotypes between healthy human individuals. Naive CD8 cells lacked CD45RO, underwent positive selection for CCR7 and left out terminally differentiated effector memory CD45RA+ cells. Sequenced by immunoSEQ multiplex PCR; TCRdb stores in-frame clones only, minus some. The sample records about 2 million clones, around 96% being singletons. The sequenced sample consisted of naive CD8+ T cells sorted from blood. These receptors came from a man aged 18 to 30 in good health.

The genes are TRBV5-1 and TRBJ1-2, with 8 bases aligning to TRBD1. The CDR3 has 14 residues. CDR1 and CDR2 from the germline V gene are SGHRS and YFSETQ. With 4 bases clipped from V and 7 bases from J, the junction kept 9 bases outside the gene matches. This CDR3 reads CASSLRQGLGGYTF. In nucleotides, the CDR3 is TGCGCCAGCAGCCTAAGACAGGGGCTGGGTGGCTACACCTTC.

This clone was seen a single time. This sequence joins TRBV27 and TRBJ2-7, with TRBD2 as a possible D gene (6 bases). Per germline, CDR1 MNHEY and CDR2 SMNVEV (reference sequence). Trimming took off 5 bases at V and 4 bases at J, with 12 bases between the two ends. The CDR3 loop spans 13 amino acids. DNA of the CDR3: TGTGCCAGCAGTCCGAACGGGGGTTACGAGCAGTACTTC. Translated: CASSPNGGYEQYF.

The chain employs TRBV5-1 and TRBJ2-3; 8 nucleotides match TRBD2. The CDR3 is made up of 15 amino acids. Trimming at V came to 4 bases and at J to 2 bases, leaving 6 bases not matched to a gene. Germline loops: CDR1 SGHRS, CDR2 YFSETQ. The CDR3 reads CASSPYGLATDTQYF. The CDR3 DNA is TGCGCCAGCAGCCCCTACGGACTAGCCACAGATACGCAGTATTTT. Full variable domain (missing parts from reference TRBV5-1 and TRBJ2-3): KAGVTQTPRYLIKTRGQQVTLSCSPISGHRSVSWYQQTPGQGLQFLFEYFSETQRNKGNFPGRFSGRQFSNSRSEMNVSTLELGDSALYLCASSPYGLATDTQYFGPGTRLTVL.

About this clone itself: The sample has other DNA sequences that encode this CDR3 too. This chain links TRBV5-1 with TRBJ2-7, with D perhaps TRBD2 (6 bases). V gave up 0 bases and J gave up 0 bases, with 10 bases separating them. This CDR3 spans 15 amino acids. Germline-derived CDR1 and CDR2 are SGHRS and YFSETQ. In DNA, the CDR3 is TGCGCCAGCAGCTTGGACGGCGGGGTCTCCTACGAGCAGTACTTC. Amino acids: CASSLDGGVSYEQYF. The entire variable domain, with the rest obtained from reference TRBV5-1 and TRBJ2-7, is as follows: KAGVTQTPRYLIKTRGQQVTLSCSPISGHRSVSWYQQTPGQGLQFLFEYFSETQRNKGNFPGRFSGRQFSNSRSEMNVSTLELGDSALYLCASSLDGGVSYEQYFGPGTRLTVT.

The chain recombines TRBV28 with TRBJ2-5, with TRBD2 matching 7 bases. V dropped 7 bases and J dropped 2; count of bases not matched to a gene: 7. The length of the CDR3 is 14 residues. Looked up from germline, CDR1 is MDHEN and CDR2 is SYDVKM. The CDR3 region is CASTLSGLQETQYF. DNA of the CDR3: TGTGCCAGCACCCTTAGCGGGTTACAAGAGACCCAGTACTTC. Drawing the rest from reference TRBV28 and TRBJ2-5, the complete variable domain is DVKVTQSSRYLVKRTGEKVFLECVQDMDHENMFWYRQDPGLGLRLIYFSYDVKMKEKGDIPEGYSVSREKKERFSLILESASTNQTSMYLCASTLSGLQETQYFGPGTRLLVL.